The 5 T cell receptor beta chains presented below share a single source sample, sequenced in a study of blood T cell repertoires in COVID-19. Using immunoSEQ multiplex PCR, the repertoire was profiled, and TCRdb retains in-frame clones only, with some absent. The sample holds about 85,000 clones, 90% seen once. The source material was peripheral blood. The source is a woman of 80 years or more with active or convalescent COVID-19.

The chain recombines TRBV9 with TRBJ1-2; 10 bases fit TRBD1. Trimming removed 4 bases from V and 4 bases from J; junction bases left unmatched: 10. The V gene's germline CDR1 is SGDLS and CDR2 YYNGEE. This CDR3 contains 16 residues. CDR3 sequence (DNA): TGTGCCAGCAGCTTCTCCACGGGACAGGGGAGCTATGGCTACACCTTC. Protein product: CASSFSTGQGSYGYTF.

V usage is TRBV15 and J usage is TRBJ1-6; D remains unclear. V lost 6 bases to trimming and J lost 10 bases, with 16 bases between them. CDR3 size: 14 residues. Per germline, CDR1 LNHNV and CDR2 YYDKDF (reference sequence). The CDR3 spells CATSRLTDMSPLHF. Written as DNA, the CDR3 is TGTGCCACCAGTAGACTTACAGATATGTCACCCCTCCACTTT.

V and J are TRBV6-5 and TRBJ2-1; no clear D gene. V was pared by 10 bases and J by 2 bases, with 15 bases between. CDR1 is MNHEY and CDR2 is SVGAGI in the germline V gene. CDR3 length equals 14 residues. CDR3 sequence: CATKIKRTYNEQFF. The CDR3, as DNA: TGTGCCACCAAAATTAAGAGGACCTACAATGAGCAGTTCTTC.

The chain recombines TRBV5-4 with TRBJ2-7; 7 positions agree with TRBD1. The CDR3 consists of 13 residues. Germline V lookup: CDR1 SGHNT, CDR2 YYREEE (reference sequence). V shed 2 bases, J shed 5 bases, and the junction held 4 bases outside the gene matches. In DNA form, the CDR3 reads TGTGCCAGCAGCTTAAGGACAGGAAACGAGCAGTACTTC. It codes for CASSLRTGNEQYF.

The chain recombines TRBV5-1 with TRBJ2-3; D remains unclear. V lost 1 base and J lost 0, with 6 bases in between. Germline V gives CDR1 SGHRS, CDR2 YFSETQ. The CDR3 is 14 amino acids. The CDR3 DNA reads TGCGCCAGCAGCTTGTCCGGGAGCACAGATACGCAGTATTTT. The encoded protein is CASSLSGSTDTQYF.